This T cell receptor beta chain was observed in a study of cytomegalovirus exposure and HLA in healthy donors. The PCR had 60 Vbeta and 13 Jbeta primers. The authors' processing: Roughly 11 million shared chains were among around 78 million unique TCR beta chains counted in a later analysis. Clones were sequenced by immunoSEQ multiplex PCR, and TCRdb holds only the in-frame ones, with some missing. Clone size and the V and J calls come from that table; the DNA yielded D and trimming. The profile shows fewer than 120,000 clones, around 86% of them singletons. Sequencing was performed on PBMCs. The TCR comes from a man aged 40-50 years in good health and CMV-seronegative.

CDR3 DNA: TGTGCCAGCAGTTCGGACCACTCTCAGGGGGCGAATGAGCAGTTCTTC. It translates to CASSSDHSQGANEQFF. The chain recombines TRBV9 with TRBJ2-1; 8 bases are shared with TRBD1. Germline trimming cut 5 bases from V and 7 bases from J; bases unmatched to any gene: 14. The CDR3 is 16 amino acids. The germline V gene encodes CDR1 SGDLS and CDR2 YYNGEE.